This TCR beta chain came from a study of identical twins. Template switching introduced a universal primer site, and the cDNA bore unique molecular identifiers. One entry per CDR3 protein results from TCRdb running MiXCR on the 5' RACE reads. The sample holds 1,800,000 or so distinct CDR3 sequences, around a third seen once. V lost 0 bases to trimming and J lost 0 bases, with 9 bases between them. Germline CDR1 SGDLS, CDR2 YYNGEE. This CDR3 comprises 15 residues. With no exceptions, donors were healthy Caucasians. J is TRBJ1-1 and V is TRBV9; D uncertain. The specimen sequenced was cord blood. The sequence was obtained from a newborn girl in good health. The chain's CDR3 is CASSVGTAVNTEAFF. The DNA for the CDR3 is TGTGCCAGCAGCGTAGGTACGGCAGTGAACACTGAAGCTTTCTTT.